The 32 T cell receptor beta chains listed next were all sequenced from one sample in a study of control samples from healthy donors and cancer patients (TCRdb year 2020). Receptor amplification or capture employed the immunoSEQ multiplex PCR assay. Held by TCRdb, this immuneACCESS table contains in-frame sequences only and omits some clones. Under half of the omission traces to an unresolved V gene where checked; the cause of the rest is unknown. The sample records 90,000 to 150,000 clones, about nine tenths of which are singletons. The top ten constitute around 3.3% of the sample. The sample was blood. Every receptor here comes from a man aged 40-49 years in good health.

The chain couples TRBV7-9 to TRBJ2-1; tentative D call: TRBD2 (6 bases). CDR3 length equals 14 residues. With 11 bases removed from V and 0 bases from J, the gap between germline ends came to 14 bases. Germline V CDR1 and CDR2: SEHNR, FQNEAQ (reference sequence). The CDR3 spells CAGTARASYNEQFF. DNA for the CDR3: TGTGCCGGGACTGCTCGGGCCTCCTACAATGAGCAGTTCTTC.

This rearrangement joins TRBV24-1 to TRBJ2-2; TRBD2 might be the D (5 bases). The CDR3 has 14 residues. Per the germline V gene, CDR1 is KGHDR and CDR2 is SFDVKD. V shed 4 bases and J shed 3 bases, with 8 bases lying between them. Here the CDR3 DNA reads TGTGCCACCAGTGAGGAGAGGGACACCGGGGAGCTGTTTTTT. Amino acids: CATSEERDTGELFF.

The J gene is TRBJ2-1, the V gene TRBV7-9, with TRBD1 matching 7 bases. Germline trimming cut 3 bases from V and 9 bases from J; bases unmatched to any gene: 14. The CDR3 has 16 residues. The germline gives CDR1 SEHNR, CDR2 FQNEAQ (reference sequence). The CDR3: CASSFLLGQFGSEQFF. CDR3 DNA sequence: TGTGCCAGCAGCTTCCTCTTGGGACAGTTTGGCAGTGAGCAGTTCTTC.

Remarks on this clone: Other nucleotide sequences from this sample produce the same CDR3. This CDR3 is CASSIGGAGTEAFF. The CDR3 DNA reads as TGTGCCAGTAGTATAGGAGGGGCTGGAACTGAAGCTTTCTTT. This rearrangement joins TRBV19 to TRBJ1-1, with D perhaps TRBD1 (5 bases). The V end was cut by 1 base, the J end by 5 bases, with 11 bases between. The CDR3 sequence is 14 residues long. The germline gives CDR1 LNHDA, CDR2 SQIVND (reference sequence).

The chain employs TRBV7-9 and TRBJ1-1; TRBD1 is a possible D gene (5 bases). Germline values: CDR1 SEHNR, CDR2 FQNEAQ (reference sequence). V was trimmed by 1 base and J by 10 bases, leaving 10 bases between them. The CDR3 spans 12 residues. The CDR3 here is CASSLGAGGAFF. The CDR3 DNA follows: TGTGCCAGCAGCTTAGGGGCCGGGGGAGCTTTCTTT.

The rearrangement links TRBV7-2 to TRBJ1-2; no definite D call. CDR3 length: 13 residues. In germline, CDR1 is SGHTA, CDR2 FQGNSA. The V and J ends lost 1 base and 8 bases respectively, with 11 bases between them. This CDR3 is CASSLGVSGGYTF. CDR3 bases: TGTGCCAGCAGCTTAGGGGTGTCTGGCGGCTACACCTTC.

The rearrangement uses TRBV3-1 (or the pseudogene TRBV3-2) and TRBJ2-2; no clear D. This CDR3 is 13 amino acids long. The germline V gene has CDR1 LGHDT and CDR2 YNNKEL (reference sequence). Trimming shortened V by 3 bases and J by 3 bases, and 5 bases separated the two germline ends. The CDR3: CASSQRYTGELFF. The CDR3 DNA sequence: TGTGCCAGCAGCCAGAGGTACACCGGGGAGCTGTTTTTT.

The V gene is TRBV24-1, the J gene TRBJ2-3; either TRBD1 or TRBD2 may supply D (5 bases each). This CDR3 region has 11 residues. Trimming shortened V by 6 bases and J by 7 bases, and 7 bases separated the two germline ends. From germline, CDR1 is KGHDR and CDR2 SFDVKD. Here the CDR3 reads CATSWGNTQYF. CDR3 coding DNA: TGTGCCACCAGTTGGGGGAATACGCAGTATTTT.

This chain connects TRBV29-1 to TRBJ1-2; no reliable D call. CDR1 is SQVTM, CDR2 ANQGSEA, per germline. V was trimmed by 7 bases and J by 1 base, leaving 7 bases between them. The CDR3 extends over 11 amino acids. CDR3 amino acids: CSDTFNYGYTF. CDR3 coding DNA: TGCAGCGACACCTTTAACTATGGCTACACCTTC.

This clone was found a few times. In nucleotides, the CDR3 is TGTGCCAGCACCCGGACAGGGGTTGGTTATTCACCCCTCCACTTT. Translating gives CASTRTGVGYSPLHF. The rearrangement joins TRBV6-5 to TRBJ1-6; TRBD1 agrees at 9 bases. The CDR3 has 15 amino acids. Trimming took 7 bases from V and 8 from J; bases not matched to a gene: 9. Germline CDR1 reads MNHEY; CDR2 reads SVGAGI.

The genes are TRBV10-1 and TRBJ2-3; D might be TRBD1 or TRBD2, each matching 5 bases. Trimming took 2 bases from V and 4 from J, leaving 10 bases between them. Looked up from germline, CDR1 is WNHNN and CDR2 is SYGVQD (reference sequence). CDR3 length equals 14 residues. CDR3 DNA: TGCGCCAGCAGTGAGGGGGGTAGGGCAGATACGCAGTATTTT. Its translation is CASSEGGRADTQYF.

This chain joins TRBV18 and TRBJ1-5; no definite D call. Germline lookup yields CDR1 KGHSH and CDR2 LQKENI. V dropped 0 bases and J dropped 6 bases, with 9 bases sitting between them. The CDR3 runs to 14 residues. CDR3 residues: CASSPPLGVQPQHF. Here the CDR3 DNA reads TGTGCCAGCTCACCACCGCTCGGGGTTCAGCCCCAGCATTTT.

This clone was seen just once. Germline is not matched at one junction end, which may reflect a read error. In DNA form, the CDR3 reads TGTGCCAGCAGCGAAGGGGCGGGGGGGCAGTCAGATACGCAGTATTTT. This sequence encodes CASSEGAGGQSDTQYF. The gene calls are TRBV2 and TRBJ2-3; the match to TRBD2 covers 9 bases. The germline V gene has CDR1 SNHLY and CDR2 FYNNEI. The CDR3 sequence is 16 residues long.

The chain couples TRBV25-1 to TRBJ1-2, with D uncertain. V was pared by 5 bases and J by 1 base, with 5 bases between. The CDR3 is 12 amino acids. From germline, CDR1 is MGHDK and CDR2 SYGVNS. DNA of the CDR3: TGTGCCAGCAGTAACAATAACTATGGCTACACCTTC. Translating gives CASSNNNYGYTF.

This clone was observed a few times. V is TRBV18 and J is TRBJ2-7; D not certain. This CDR3 comprises 13 residues. The V end was cut by 3 bases, the J end by 6 bases, with 12 bases between. The V gene's germline CDR1 is KGHSH and CDR2 LQKENI. In DNA, the CDR3 is TGTGCCAGCTCACCGACCCCCTGGGCCGAGCAGTACTTC. Protein: CASSPTPWAEQYF.

CDR3 coding DNA: TGTGCCAGCTCACGGGACAGGGGCGAGCAGTACTTC. Translating it yields CASSRDRGEQYF. The chain joins TRBV18 to TRBJ2-7; 10 bases align to TRBD1. The V gene end was trimmed by 4 bases and the J gene end by 6 bases; junction bases not matched to a gene: 0. Germline CDR1 and CDR2: KGHSH and LQKENI. CDR3 length equals 12 residues.

The chain carries TRBV18 and TRBJ1-6; 9 nucleotides match TRBD1. Germline V lookup: CDR1 KGHSH, CDR2 LQKENI. The CDR3 contains 15 residues. The V gene end was trimmed by 4 bases and the J gene end by 10 bases; junction bases not matched to a gene: 8. The CDR3 is CASSRPGQGHSPLHF. CDR3 sequence (DNA): TGTGCCAGCTCACGACCGGGACAGGGACACTCACCCCTCCACTTT.

This sequence joins TRBV9 and TRBJ1-3; 8 positions match TRBD1. Germline lookup yields CDR1 SGDLS and CDR2 YYNGEE. The V and J ends lost 3 bases and 2 bases, in that order; junction bases with no gene match: 7. The CDR3 is made up of 16 amino acids. DNA of the CDR3: TGTGCCAGCAGCGCCATCCAGGGGGCCACTGGAAACACCATATATTTT. Protein product: CASSAIQGATGNTIYF.

The chain recombines TRBV30 with TRBJ1-2; D gene unclear. This CDR3 is 14 amino acids long. Trimming cost V 0 bases and J 5 bases, with 13 bases left between them. In germline, CDR1 is GTSNPN, CDR2 SVGIG (reference sequence). Written as DNA, the CDR3 is TGTGCCTGGAGTGTTGGCCAGGCCTTATATGGCTACACCTTC. Its translation is CAWSVGQALYGYTF.

This chain connects TRBV29-1 to TRBJ1-1; unclear D gene. CDR3 length: 15 residues. V shed 4 bases and J shed 0 bases, with 15 bases lying between them. Per the germline V gene, CDR1 is SQVTM and CDR2 is ANQGSEA. The DNA of the CDR3 is TGCAGCGTTGCAGTACCCAGAGTTTTGAACACTGAAGCTTTCTTT. As protein: CSVAVPRVLNTEAFF.

Relative to its sample, this clone is medium-sized. The chain has TRBV7-8 and TRBJ2-7; possibly TRBD2 for D (7 bases). CDR3 length equals 14 residues. Germline V lookup: CDR1 SGHVS, CDR2 FQNEAQ. Trimming shortened V by 5 bases and J by 6 bases, and 17 bases separated the two germline ends. The CDR3 loop reads CASSLGQGGAEQYF. The CDR3 DNA follows: TGTGCCAGCAGCCTGGGCCAAGGGGGGGCCGAGCAGTACTTC.

The gene calls are TRBV9 and TRBJ2-3, with D unclear. Looked up from germline, CDR1 is SGDLS and CDR2 is YYNGEE. CDR3 length equals 11 residues. V lost 4 bases to trimming and J lost 1 base, with 1 base between them. CDR3 coding DNA: TGTGCCAGCAGCCGCACAGATACGCAGTATTTT. Its translation: CASSRTDTQYF.

The CDR3 is CAWRAAGGIYEQYF. CDR3 coding DNA: TGTGCCTGGAGGGCCGCGGGGGGGATCTACGAGCAGTACTTC. The V gene is TRBV30, the J gene TRBJ2-7; 9 bases line up with TRBD2. The germline V gene has CDR1 GTSNPN and CDR2 SVGIG (reference sequence). The CDR3 has 14 residues. With V trimmed by 3 bases and J by 3 bases, 6 bases remained unmatched.

This clone was observed a few times. The gene calls are TRBV7-9 and TRBJ2-3; D possibly uses TRBD1 or TRBD2 (6 bases each). Deletions cut 5 bases from V and 4 bases from J, with 19 bases between. In germline, CDR1 is SEHNR, CDR2 FQNEAQ (reference sequence). The CDR3 sequence is 16 residues long. The CDR3 DNA reads as TGTGCCAGCAGCATACCCCAGGGGCGGAGGGCAGATACGCAGTATTTT. As protein: CASSIPQGRRADTQYF.

This clone was detected ten times or more. The gene calls are TRBV20-1 and TRBJ1-1; D unresolved. This CDR3 contains 10 residues. Germline-derived CDR1 and CDR2 are DFQATT and SNEGSKA (reference sequence). The germline V and J ends were trimmed by 5 bases and 11 bases, with 12 bases remaining between them. CDR3 residues: CSAPQERAFF. The DNA of the CDR3 is TGCAGTGCTCCTCAGGAACGGGCTTTCTTT.

This chain uses TRBV5-1 with TRBJ1-6; D perhaps matches TRBD1 (6 bases). V was trimmed by 3 bases and J by 9 bases, leaving 13 bases between them. Germline V gene data show CDR1 as SGHRS and CDR2 as YFSETQ. The CDR3 loop spans 14 amino acids. The CDR3 spells CASSSNLGGSPLHF. The CDR3 DNA follows: TGCGCCAGCAGCTCAAACTTAGGGGGTTCACCCCTCCACTTT. Combining the CDR3 with reference TRBV5-1 and TRBJ1-6 gives the whole variable domain KAGVTQTPRYLIKTRGQQVTLSCSPISGHRSVSWYQQTPGQGLQFLFEYFSETQRNKGNFPGRFSGRQFSNSRSEMNVSTLELGDSALYLCASSSNLGGSPLHFGNGTRLTVT.

The CDR3 region has the DNA TGTGCCAGCAGTCCCCTCGGTAGCAATCAGCCCCAGCATTTT. Translating it yields CASSPLGSNQPQHF. The chain employs TRBV14 and TRBJ1-5; the D is unclear. CDR3 length equals 14 residues. The germline V gene has CDR1 SGHDN and CDR2 FVKESK. The V gene lost 6 bases and the J gene lost 0 bases, with 9 bases spanning the gap. Full variable domain (missing parts from reference TRBV14 and TRBJ1-5): EAGVTQFPSHSVIEKGQTVTLRCDPISGHDNLYWYRRVMGKEIKFLLHFVKESKQDESGMPNNRFLAERTGGTYSTLKVQPAELEDSGVYFCASSPLGSNQPQHFGDGTRLSIL.

CDR3 amino acids: CASSVPSGGYTF. The CDR3 coding sequence is TGTGCCAGTAGTGTTCCTTCGGGGGGCTACACCTTC. V and J are TRBV19 and TRBJ1-2, with no clear D. V lost 5 bases and J lost 8, with 12 bases in between. Per germline, CDR1 LNHDA and CDR2 SQIVND (reference sequence). CDR3 size: 12 residues.

This clone was observed a single time. This sequence joins TRBV6-5 and TRBJ2-5; D assignment may be TRBD1 or TRBD2 (5 bases each). The CDR3 has 13 residues. V shed 4 bases and J shed 5 bases, with 11 bases lying between them. CDR1 and CDR2 (germline): MNHEY, SVGAGI. CDR3 residues: CASSFLAGETQYF. CDR3 DNA: TGTGCCAGCAGTTTTCTAGCAGGGGAGACCCAGTACTTC.

This CDR3 is CASGDELVGNTIYF. The CDR3 region has the DNA TGTGCCAGTGGGGATGAACTGGTTGGAAACACCATATATTTT. J is TRBJ1-3 and V is TRBV19; D unresolved. V lost 8 bases, J lost 3 bases, and 14 bases lay in between. This CDR3 is 14 amino acids long. Per germline, CDR1 LNHDA and CDR2 SQIVND (reference sequence).

In this sample, this clone turned up once. This chain joins TRBV24-1 and TRBJ1-3; D gene unclear. With 4 bases removed from V and 2 bases from J, the gap between germline ends came to 17 bases. Germline V gives CDR1 KGHDR, CDR2 SFDVKD. This CDR3 is 17 amino acids long. CDR3 sequence: CATSDSGLAGAGNTIYF. CDR3 coding DNA: TGTGCCACCAGTGACTCTGGTCTCGCCGGGGCTGGAAACACCATATATTTT.

The chain couples TRBV25-1 to TRBJ1-3; a possible D gene is TRBD1 (6 bases). Germline V gives CDR1 MGHDK, CDR2 SYGVNS. V lost 4 bases and J 0 bases, leaving 16 bases between the germline ends. CDR3 length: 17 amino acids. For the CDR3, the DNA is TGTGCCAGCAGTGGAGGGGGACGCGCGAGCTCTGGAAACACCATATATTTT. Its protein is CASSGGGRASSGNTIYF.